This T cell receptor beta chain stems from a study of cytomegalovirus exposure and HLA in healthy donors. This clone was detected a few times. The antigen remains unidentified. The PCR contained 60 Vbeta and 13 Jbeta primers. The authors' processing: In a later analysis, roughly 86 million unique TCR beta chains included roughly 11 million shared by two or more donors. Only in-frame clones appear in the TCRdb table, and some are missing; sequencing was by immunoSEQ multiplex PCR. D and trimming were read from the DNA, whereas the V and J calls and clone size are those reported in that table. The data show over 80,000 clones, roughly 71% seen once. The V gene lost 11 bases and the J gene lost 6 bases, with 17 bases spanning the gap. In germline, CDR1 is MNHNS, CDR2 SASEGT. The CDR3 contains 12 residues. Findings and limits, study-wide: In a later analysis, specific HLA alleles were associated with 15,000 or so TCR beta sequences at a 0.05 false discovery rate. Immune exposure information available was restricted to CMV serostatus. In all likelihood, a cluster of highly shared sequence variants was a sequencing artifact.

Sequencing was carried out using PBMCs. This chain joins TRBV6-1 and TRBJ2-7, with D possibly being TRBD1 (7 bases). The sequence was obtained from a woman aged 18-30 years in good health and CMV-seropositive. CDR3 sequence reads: CASGRGESEQYF. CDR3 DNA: TGTGCCTCAGGCAGGGGGGAAAGCGAGCAGTACTTC.